One and the same sample provided the 25 T cell receptor beta chains below, sequenced in a study of T cell clones after liver transplantation. The assay was immunoSEQ multiplex PCR, and TCRdb's table has in-frame clones only and misses some. The profile shows some 60,000 clones, 70% to 80% of them singletons. The sample here was CD4+ T cells from blood, taken before liver transplant. The receptors come from a human donor who received a liver transplant.

V usage is TRBV6-1 and J usage is TRBJ1-1; D is uncertain. Deletions cut 7 bases from V and 3 bases from J, with 6 bases between. Germline loops: CDR1 MNHNS, CDR2 SASEGT. This CDR3 has 11 amino acids. The CDR3 DNA is TGTGCCAGCAAGAGGGACACTGAAGCTTTCTTT. Its protein product is CASKRDTEAFF.

The rearrangement joins TRBV4-2 to TRBJ2-3; the match to TRBD2 covers 8 bases. Germline lookup yields CDR1 LGHNA and CDR2 YNFKEQ. The CDR3 length is 15 residues. V shed 0 bases, J shed 6 bases, and the junction held 5 bases outside the gene matches. In DNA, the CDR3 is TGTGCCAGCAGCCAAGATAGGACTAGCTCCGATACGCAGTATTTT. Translated: CASSQDRTSSDTQYF.

This chain links TRBV6-5 with TRBJ2-7; 9 bases are shared with TRBD2. CDR3 size: 15 residues. In germline, CDR1 is MNHEY, CDR2 SVGAGI. J was trimmed by 2 bases and V by 8 bases; bases with no gene match: 10. The CDR3 region is CASYQPAGGAYEQYF. CDR3 nucleotide sequence: TGTGCCAGCTATCAGCCAGCGGGGGGTGCCTACGAGCAGTACTTC.

This sequence joins TRBV7-9 and TRBJ1-6; TRBD1 matches at 7 bases. The CDR3 runs to 14 residues. CDR1 is SEHNR, CDR2 FQNEAQ, per germline (reference sequence). V lost 5 bases to trimming and J lost 9 bases; unmatched junction nucleotides: 7. CDR3 DNA: TGTGCCAGCAGCGAAACAGGGGAGATTTCACCCCTCCACTTT. It encodes CASSETGEISPLHF.

This chain links TRBV7-2 with TRBJ2-1; 9 nucleotides line up with TRBD2. The CDR3 consists of 15 residues. J gave up 6 bases and V 9 bases, and 12 bases lay outside the gene matches. From germline, CDR1 is SGHTA and CDR2 FQGNSA. This CDR3 reads CASLSGTSIINEQFF. The CDR3 DNA reads TGTGCCAGTTTATCGGGGACTAGCATCATCAATGAGCAGTTCTTC.

The chain carries TRBV11-2 and TRBJ2-7; TRBD2 agrees at 11 bases. Germline values: CDR1 SGHAT, CDR2 FQNNGV. This CDR3 is 16 amino acids long. J lost 6 bases, V lost 4 bases, and 11 bases had no gene match. CDR3 bases: TGTGCCAGCAGCTCCACACTAGCGGGGGTTCGTCCCGAGCAGTACTTC. Translating gives CASSSTLAGVRPEQYF.

There are a few counts of this clone. This chain links TRBV27 with TRBJ2-7; 8 nucleotides align to TRBD1. The trim removed 3 bases at V and 2 bases at J, leaving 6 bases unmatched. This CDR3 is 15 amino acids long. Germline V gene data show CDR1 as MNHEY and CDR2 as SMNVEV (reference sequence). The CDR3 region is CASSFRTGPTYEQYF. CDR3 nucleotide sequence: TGTGCCAGCAGTTTTAGGACAGGGCCTACCTACGAGCAGTACTTC.

CDR3 in amino acids: CASSAGQYSDTGELFF. The CDR3 bases are TGTGCCAGCAGTGCTGGACAATATTCGGACACCGGGGAGCTGTTTTTT. This chain links TRBV6-1 with TRBJ2-2; D might be TRBD1 (5 bases). Trimming removed 4 bases at V and 3 bases at J, with 15 bases between. The CDR3 loop spans 16 amino acids. Germline assignment: CDR1 MNHNS and CDR2 SASEGT.

The sample holds many counts of this clone. The CDR3 DNA reads TGTGCCAGCAGCTTAGTCGACACTGAAGCTTTCTTT. This codes for CASSLVDTEAFF. The V and J genes are TRBV11-2 and TRBJ1-1; D is ambiguous. Germline V gene lookup returns CDR1 SGHAT and CDR2 FQNNGV. Deletions cut 1 base from V and 3 bases from J, with 3 bases between. This CDR3 is 12 amino acids long.

This clone turned up a few times. The chain uses TRBV7-3 and TRBJ2-1; D may be TRBD2 (6 bases). The ends were cut back, 5 bases at V and 11 bases at J, with 22 bases in the middle. The CDR3 totals 15 residues. The germline V gene has CDR1 SGHTA and CDR2 FQGTGA. Written as DNA, the CDR3 is TGTGCCAGCAGCCCCCTCCGAGCGGGCTTACATCAGCAGTTCTTC. Its translation is CASSPLRAGLHQQFF.

This clone has just a few counts. The CDR3 DNA reads as TGTGCTAGTGGTTCCACGGGACAGGGGGAAGTCTATGAGCAGTTCTTC. Translation gives CASGSTGQGEVYEQFF. This chain uses TRBV12-5 with TRBJ2-1; 11 nucleotides align to TRBD1. V lost 4 bases and J lost 8; bases outside the gene matches: 10. Germline loops: CDR1 LGHNT, CDR2 FRNRAP. CDR3 size: 16 residues. The whole variable domain, remainder taken from reference TRBV12-5 and TRBJ2-1, is DARVTQTPRHKVTEMGQEVTMRCQPILGHNTVFWYRQTMMQGLELLAYFRNRAPLDDSGMPKDRFSAEMPDATLATLKIQPSEPRDSAVYFCASGSTGQGEVYEQFFGPGTRLTVL.

The chain recombines TRBV6-1 with TRBJ1-5; TRBD1 might be the D (5 bases). The V end was cut by 3 bases, the J end by 6 bases, with 15 bases between. CDR1 and CDR2 from the germline V gene are MNHNS and SASEGT. There are 15 residues in the CDR3. DNA of the CDR3: TGTGCCAGCAGTGAGCTACTCCAGGGTGGTCAGCCCCAGCATTTT. It encodes CASSELLQGGQPQHF.

The chain combines TRBV5-1 with TRBJ2-3, with D perhaps TRBD2 (6 bases). CDR1 is SGHRS, CDR2 YFSETQ, per germline. V was pared by 0 bases and J by 3 bases, with 11 bases between. The CDR3 contains 15 residues. CDR3 amino acids: CASSLVGDSTDTQYF. The CDR3 DNA reads as TGCGCCAGCAGCTTGGTCGGGGACTCTACAGATACGCAGTATTTT.

This clone was counted between two and nine times. The chain carries TRBV10-3 and TRBJ1-1; no clear D gene. The CDR3 runs to 16 residues. Germline assignment: CDR1 ENHRY and CDR2 SYGVKD. Trimming stripped 7 bases from V and 1 base from J, with 19 bases between. The CDR3 DNA is TGTGCCATCATAAGTCTTCCCAATAGCCCGAACACTGAAGCTTTCTTT. Translation: CAIISLPNSPNTEAFF.

The chain links TRBV14 to TRBJ1-6; 7 nucleotides line up with TRBD1. This CDR3 has 14 amino acids. Germline loops: CDR1 SGHDN, CDR2 FVKESK. The V gene end was trimmed by 1 base and the J gene end by 10 bases; junction bases not matched to a gene: 4. The CDR3: CASSQGGGGSPLHF. The CDR3 DNA sequence: TGTGCCAGCAGCCAAGGAGGGGGCGGATCACCCCTCCACTTT.

This clone has a single count. V gene TRBV2 combines with J gene TRBJ2-1; 9 bases are a match to TRBD2. V lost 4 bases, J lost 10 bases, and 8 bases stayed unmatched. The CDR3 consists of 14 residues. Germline V gene data show CDR1 as SNHLY and CDR2 as FYNNEI. The CDR3 reads CASSGLAARGEQFF. The CDR3 DNA reads TGTGCCAGCAGTGGACTAGCGGCGCGGGGGGAGCAGTTCTTC.

The genes are TRBV5-1 and TRBJ1-1; a weak D match, TRBD1 (5 bases). Germline V lookup: CDR1 SGHRS, CDR2 YFSETQ. The CDR3 sequence is 15 residues long. V lost 3 bases to trimming and J lost 8 bases, with 20 bases between them. The CDR3 region has the DNA TGCGCCAGCAGCTACTATACAGGAGGGCAATCCGAAGCTTTCTTT. Translated: CASSYYTGGQSEAFF. The full variable domain, in which reference TRBV5-1 and TRBJ1-1 provide the parts outside the CDR3, is KAGVTQTPRYLIKTRGQQVTLSCSPISGHRSVSWYQQTPGQGLQFLFEYFSETQRNKGNFPGRFSGRQFSNSRSEMNVSTLELGDSALYLCASSYYTGGQSEAFFGQGTRLTVV.

This clone was found a few times. The V gene is TRBV29-1, the J gene TRBJ2-5, with 7 positions matching TRBD1. The germline V gene encodes CDR1 SQVTM and CDR2 ANQGSEA. This CDR3 region has 12 residues. J was trimmed by 3 bases and V by 6 bases; bases with no gene match: 4. CDR3 nucleotides: TGCAGCGTCGCTACAGGGGAAGAGACCCAGTACTTC. Protein sequence: CSVATGEETQYF. Full variable domain (remainder filled in from reference TRBV29-1 and TRBJ2-5): SAVISQKPSRDICQRGTSLTIQCQVDSQVTMMFWYRQQPGQSLTLIATANQGSEATYESGFVIDKFPISRPNLTFSTLTVSNMSPEDSSIYLCSVATGEETQYFGPGTRLLVL.

The chain recombines TRBV2 with TRBJ1-2; maybe TRBD1 (5 bases). CDR3 length: 17 amino acids. CDR1 is SNHLY and CDR2 is FYNNEI in the germline V gene. V was clipped by 2 bases and J by 1 base, with 17 bases between them. For the CDR3, the DNA is TGTGCCAGCAGTGAAAGTTGGCAGGACATCCTTAACTATGGCTACACCTTC. Its translation: CASSESWQDILNYGYTF.

V and J are TRBV28 and TRBJ1-5; D unresolved. Germline V CDR1 and CDR2: MDHEN, SYDVKM. This CDR3 has 12 residues. V was pared by 5 bases and J by 6 bases, with 8 bases between. CDR3 coding DNA: TGTGCCAGCAGTCGAGGGTTTCAGCCCCAGCATTTT. Translating gives CASSRGFQPQHF.

This CDR3 is CASRTLAGPTYTQYF. CDR3 nucleotide sequence: TGTGCCAGCAGGACTCTAGCGGGCCCCACGTATACGCAGTATTTT. The chain combines TRBV28 with TRBJ2-3; 8 bases are a match to TRBD2. In germline, CDR1 is MDHEN, CDR2 SYDVKM. J lost 7 bases, V lost 6 bases, and 12 bases had no gene match. The CDR3 totals 15 residues.

This rearrangement joins TRBV5-6 to TRBJ1-5; D is unclear. CDR1 SGHDT and CDR2 YYEEEE come from the germline V gene. V gave up 3 bases and J gave up 2 bases, with 18 bases separating them. The CDR3 is 17 amino acids. The CDR3 DNA sequence: TGTGCCAGCAGCTCAGGAGGACCCCCCGTCCGCAATCAGCCCCAGCATTTT. It translates to CASSSGGPPVRNQPQHF.

The chain couples TRBV6-5 to TRBJ2-2; 10 positions match TRBD1. V lost 6 bases to trimming and J lost 5 bases; unmatched junction nucleotides: 6. Germline loops: CDR1 MNHEY, CDR2 SVGAGI. The CDR3 runs 15 residues. CDR3 region: CASRDRGSRTGELFF. CDR3 in DNA: TGTGCCAGCAGGGACAGGGGGAGTCGAACCGGGGAGCTGTTTTTT.

The chain joins TRBV19 to TRBJ1-4, with a tentative D call TRBD1 (6 bases). Germline V CDR1 and CDR2: LNHDA, SQIVND (reference sequence). The CDR3 totals 14 residues. Deletions cut 4 bases from V and 8 bases from J, with 14 bases between. The DNA for the CDR3 is TGTGCCAGTAGTAAGGGTGCAGGGGAGGAAAAACTGTTTTTT. It translates to CASSKGAGEEKLFF.

In this sample, this clone turned up a few times. The V gene is TRBV7-6, the J gene TRBJ2-3, with TRBD2 as a possible D gene (7 bases). The CDR3 totals 16 residues. Trimming pared 3 bases from V and 4 bases from J, leaving 17 bases between. CDR1 and CDR2 from the germline V gene are SGHVS and FNYEAQ. CDR3 sequence reads: CASSFVGGQFPDTQYF. The CDR3 DNA is TGTGCCAGCAGCTTCGTCGGGGGGCAGTTTCCAGATACGCAGTATTTT.